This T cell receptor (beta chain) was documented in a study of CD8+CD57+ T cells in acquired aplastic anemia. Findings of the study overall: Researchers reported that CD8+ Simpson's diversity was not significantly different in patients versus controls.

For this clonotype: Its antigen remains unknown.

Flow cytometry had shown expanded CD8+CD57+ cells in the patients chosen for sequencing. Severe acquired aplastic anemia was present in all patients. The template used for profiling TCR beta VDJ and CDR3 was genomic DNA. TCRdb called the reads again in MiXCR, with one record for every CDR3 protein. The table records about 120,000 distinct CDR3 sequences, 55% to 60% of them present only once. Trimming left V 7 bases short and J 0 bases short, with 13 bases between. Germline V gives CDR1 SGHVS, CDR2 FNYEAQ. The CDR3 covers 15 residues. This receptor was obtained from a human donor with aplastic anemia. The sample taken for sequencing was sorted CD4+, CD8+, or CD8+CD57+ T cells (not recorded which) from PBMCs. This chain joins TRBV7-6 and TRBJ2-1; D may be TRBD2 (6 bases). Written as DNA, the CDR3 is TGTGCCAGCACCCTAGAGGACTACTCCTACAATGAGCAGTTCTTC. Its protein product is CASTLEDYSYNEQFF. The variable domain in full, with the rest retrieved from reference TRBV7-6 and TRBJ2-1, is GAGVSQSPRYKVTKRGQDVALRCDPISGHVSLYWYRQALGQGPEFLTYFNYEAQQDKSGLPNDRFSAERPEGSISTLTIQRTEQRDSAMYRCASTLEDYSYNEQFFGPGTRLTVL.